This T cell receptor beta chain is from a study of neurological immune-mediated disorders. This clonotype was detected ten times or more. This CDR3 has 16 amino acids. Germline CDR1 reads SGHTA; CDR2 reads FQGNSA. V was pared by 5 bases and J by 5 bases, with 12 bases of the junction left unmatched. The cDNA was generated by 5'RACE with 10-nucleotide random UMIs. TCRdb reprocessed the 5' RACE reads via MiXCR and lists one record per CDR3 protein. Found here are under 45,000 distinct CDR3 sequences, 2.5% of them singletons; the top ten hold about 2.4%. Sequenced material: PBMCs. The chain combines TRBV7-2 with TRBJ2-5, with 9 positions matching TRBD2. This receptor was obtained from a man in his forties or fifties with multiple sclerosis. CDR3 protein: CASSTMGTSTSETQYF. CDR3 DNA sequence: TGTGCCAGCAGCACCATGGGGACTAGCACGTCCGAGACCCAGTACTTC.